Sequencing of this TCR beta chain was carried out in a study of CD8+ T cells in alopecia areata. Extracted from the samples, RNA was reverse transcribed into cDNA to serve as the sequencing template. Profiled with immunoSEQ multiplex PCR; TCRdb holds only in-frame clones, not every one. Of 150,000 to 200,000 clones in the sample, 55% were seen once. Per germline, CDR1 MGHDK and CDR2 SYGVNS. This CDR3 comprises 15 residues. Trimming took off 2 bases at V and 7 bases at J, with 17 bases between the two ends. Material: CD4+ T cells sorted from blood. This chain links TRBV25-1 with TRBJ1-2; TRBD1 might be the D (5 bases). The origin of this receptor is a human donor in good health. CDR3 in DNA: TGTGCCAGCAGTGAAAAGACAGCCATCTCGCGTGGCTACACCTTC. Translating it yields CASSEKTAISRGYTF.